This T cell receptor (beta chain) was profiled in a study of Ad26.COV2.S vaccination and SARS-CoV-2 variants. For the study at large: Dosing was one shot or two shots 56 days apart. Study-wide points: Using TCR breadth and depth analyses may have led to underestimated total T cell responses.

Using immunoSEQ multiplex PCR, the repertoire was profiled, and TCRdb retains in-frame clones only, with some absent. Of some 300,000 clones in the sample, 70% to 90% were seen once. Concerning this clone: Antigen unknown.

Documented treatment: roughly 20 received Ad26.COV2.S at low or high dose, single or two shots; 5 received placebo; per-sample allocation not given. All samples were drawn on day 63, counting from the first vaccine or placebo injection. At a Boston site, the person donating was an adult of 18-55 years. CDR3 length: 14 amino acids. Germline-derived CDR1 and CDR2 are SGHTA and FQGTGA. Trimming removed 3 bases at V and 2 bases at J, with 9 bases between. This sequence was found in a person aged 18-65 years who received the Ad26.COV2.S COVID-19 vaccine or a placebo. The rearrangement uses TRBV7-3 and TRBJ2-3; D may be TRBD1 (5 bases). The source material was peripheral blood, sampled in a trial of Ad26.COV2.S vaccine versus placebo. This chain's CDR3 is CASSLGHFTDTQYF. In nucleotides, the CDR3 is TGTGCCAGCAGCTTGGGGCACTTCACAGATACGCAGTATTTT. Full variable domain (outside the CDR3, taken from reference TRBV7-3 and TRBJ2-3): GAGVSQTPSNKVTEKGKYVELRCDPISGHTALYWYRQSLGQGPEFLIYFQGTGAADDSGLPNDRFFAVRPEGSVSTLKIQRTERGDSAVYLCASSLGHFTDTQYFGPGTRLTVL.